Below are 5 T cell receptor beta chains sequenced from a single sample in a study of vaccination and CD4 T cells after COVID-19. No antigens are known for them. The Oncomine TCR Beta short-read assay was applied to DNA of cultured CD4+ T cells. One entry per CDR3 protein results from TCRdb running MiXCR on the PCR reads. Counted here are some 24,000 distinct CDR3 sequences, roughly 46% occurring once; the ten biggest clones make up 4.1%. The time point denotes: late sampling 161 to 241 days after vaccination in a few convalescent patients. The treatment is: roughly nine-day PBMC culture with coronavirus spike peptide pools or control peptides (ViraFEST assay). The sequencing here drew on CD4+ T cells from blood, cultured in vitro, taken about 7 months after SARS-CoV-2 vaccination. All receptors derive from a human donor who had recovered from COVID-19.

The chain couples TRBV20-1 to TRBJ2-3; no clear D gene. Trimming removed 7 bases at V and 1 base at J, with 12 bases between. The germline CDR1 and CDR2 sequences are DFQATT and SNEGSKA (reference sequence). This CDR3 comprises 13 residues. CDR3 sequence reads: CSGTVLRTDTQYF. CDR3 coding DNA: TGCAGTGGGACGGTTCTGCGCACAGATACGCAGTATTTT.

This clonotype was observed a few times. The V and J genes are TRBV7-2 and TRBJ2-5; 12 positions match TRBD2. The CDR3 runs to 15 residues. The V gene end was trimmed by 6 bases and the J gene end by 4 bases; junction bases not matched to a gene: 6. Per the germline V gene, CDR1 is SGHTA and CDR2 is FQGNSA. The CDR3 region has the DNA TGTGCCAGCAGACTCGCACTAGCGGGAGGAGAGACCCAGTACTTC. Translating it yields CASRLALAGGETQYF.

There are a few counts of this clonotype. The rearrangement links TRBV10-3 to TRBJ2-1; TRBD1 agrees at 9 bases. The germline V gene encodes CDR1 ENHRY and CDR2 SYGVKD. The V and J ends lost 10 bases and 10 bases, in that order; junction bases with no gene match: 14. CDR3 length equals 14 residues. This CDR3 is CATDPGQGIREQFF. In DNA, the CDR3 is TGTGCCACCGATCCGGGACAGGGAATCCGGGAGCAGTTCTTC.

V usage is TRBV6-5 and J usage is TRBJ2-3, with D unclear. V was cut by 0 bases and J by 6 bases, with 7 bases left in between. The CDR3 is 13 amino acids. Germline V gene data show CDR1 as MNHEY and CDR2 as SVGAGI. The DNA of the CDR3 is TGTGCCAGCAGTTACTCCAAACTTGATACGCAGTATTTT. Amino acid sequence: CASSYSKLDTQYF.

This clonotype was counted a few times. The chain is built from TRBV20-1 and TRBJ2-7, with 11 bases that match TRBD2. The trim removed 1 base at V and 1 base at J, leaving 15 bases unmatched. The CDR3 contains 19 residues. The germline CDR1 and CDR2 sequences are DFQATT and SNEGSKA (reference sequence). The DNA of the CDR3 is TGCAGTGCTAGAGGCCCTAGCGGGAGGACCATTTATCCGTCCTACGAGCAGTACTTC. It specifies CSARGPSGRTIYPSYEQYF.